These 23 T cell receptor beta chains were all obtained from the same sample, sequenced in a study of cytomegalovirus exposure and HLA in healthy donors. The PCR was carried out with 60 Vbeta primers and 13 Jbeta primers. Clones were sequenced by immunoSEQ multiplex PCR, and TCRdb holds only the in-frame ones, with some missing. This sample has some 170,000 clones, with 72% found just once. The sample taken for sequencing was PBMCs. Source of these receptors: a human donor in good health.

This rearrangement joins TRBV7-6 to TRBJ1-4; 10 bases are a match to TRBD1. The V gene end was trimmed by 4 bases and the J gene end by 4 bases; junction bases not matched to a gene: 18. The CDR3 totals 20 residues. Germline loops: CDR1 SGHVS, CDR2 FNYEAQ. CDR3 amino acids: CASSSQMTGGKYSDNEKLFF. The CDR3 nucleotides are TGTGCCAGCAGCTCCCAAATGACAGGGGGCAAATATTCCGATAATGAAAAACTGTTTTTT.

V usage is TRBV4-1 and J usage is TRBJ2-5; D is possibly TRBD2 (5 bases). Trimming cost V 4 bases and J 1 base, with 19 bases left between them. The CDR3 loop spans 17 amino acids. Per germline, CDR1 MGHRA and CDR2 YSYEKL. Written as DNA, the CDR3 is TGCGCCAGCAGCCCCCTTATTAGAAGAGGGTCCCAAGAGACCCAGTACTTC. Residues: CASSPLIRRGSQETQYF.

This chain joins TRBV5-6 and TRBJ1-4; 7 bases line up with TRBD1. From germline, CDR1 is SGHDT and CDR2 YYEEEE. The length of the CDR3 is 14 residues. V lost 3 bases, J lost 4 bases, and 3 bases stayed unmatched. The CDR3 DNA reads TGTGCCAGCAGCTCCACAGGGGATAATGAAAAACTGTTTTTT. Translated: CASSSTGDNEKLFF.

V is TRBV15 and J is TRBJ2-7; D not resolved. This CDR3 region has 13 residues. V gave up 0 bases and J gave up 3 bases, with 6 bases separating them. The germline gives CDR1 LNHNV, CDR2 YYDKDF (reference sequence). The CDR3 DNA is TGTGCCACCAGCAGAGACGCAGGCTACGAGCAGTACTTC. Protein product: CATSRDAGYEQYF.

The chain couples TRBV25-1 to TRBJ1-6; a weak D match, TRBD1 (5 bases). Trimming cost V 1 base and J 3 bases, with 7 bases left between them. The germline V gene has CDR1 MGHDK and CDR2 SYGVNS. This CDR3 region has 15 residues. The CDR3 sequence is CASSEWGGYNSPLHF. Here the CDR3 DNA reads TGTGCCAGCAGTGAATGGGGGGGCTATAATTCACCCCTCCACTTT.

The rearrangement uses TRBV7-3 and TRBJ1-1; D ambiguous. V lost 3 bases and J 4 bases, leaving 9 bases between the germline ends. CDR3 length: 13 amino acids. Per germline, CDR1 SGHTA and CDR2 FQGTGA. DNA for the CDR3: TGTGCCAGCAGCTTGCAGCGGCTCACTGAAGCTTTCTTT. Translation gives CASSLQRLTEAFF.

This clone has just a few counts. CDR3 region: CASSLAPTAGPVSGANVLTF. CDR3 in DNA: TGTGCCAGCAGCTTAGCCCCCACCGCGGGACCGGTCTCTGGGGCCAACGTCCTGACTTTC. V and J are TRBV7-8 and TRBJ2-6, with a possible D match to TRBD2 (6 bases). Between the trimmed V and J ends, which lost 0 bases and 0 bases, there was a span of 18 bases. The length of the CDR3 is 20 residues. The V gene's germline CDR1 is SGHVS and CDR2 FQNEAQ.

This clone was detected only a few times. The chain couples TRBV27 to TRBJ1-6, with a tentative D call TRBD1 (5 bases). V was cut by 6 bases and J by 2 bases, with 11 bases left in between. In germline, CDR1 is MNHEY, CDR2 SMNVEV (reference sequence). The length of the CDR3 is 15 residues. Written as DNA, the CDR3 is TGTGCCAGCAGCATGGGACTTACCTATAATTCACCCCTCCACTTT. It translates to CASSMGLTYNSPLHF.

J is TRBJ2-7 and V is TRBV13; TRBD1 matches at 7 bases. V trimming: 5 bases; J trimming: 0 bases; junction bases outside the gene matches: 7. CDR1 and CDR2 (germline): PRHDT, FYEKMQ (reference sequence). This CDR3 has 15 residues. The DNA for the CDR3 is TGTGCCAGCAGCGAAGGGGACAGTAGCTCCTACGAGCAGTACTTC. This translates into CASSEGDSSSYEQYF.

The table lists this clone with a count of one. CDR3 amino acids: CASSLSAGPGANVLTF. The CDR3 DNA is TGCGCCAGCAGCTTGTCGGCAGGGCCTGGGGCCAACGTCCTGACTTTC. This chain links TRBV5-1 with TRBJ2-6; a possible D gene is TRBD1 (5 bases). Germline V gene sequence: CDR1 SGHRS, CDR2 YFSETQ. V was cut by 1 base and J by 2 bases, with 10 bases left in between. This CDR3 contains 16 residues.

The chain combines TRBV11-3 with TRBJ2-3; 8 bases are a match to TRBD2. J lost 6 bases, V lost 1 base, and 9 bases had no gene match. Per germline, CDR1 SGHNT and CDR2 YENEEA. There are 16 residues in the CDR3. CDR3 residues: CASSLAWAGGADTQYF. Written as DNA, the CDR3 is TGTGCCAGCAGCTTAGCCTGGGCGGGGGGCGCCGATACGCAGTATTTT.

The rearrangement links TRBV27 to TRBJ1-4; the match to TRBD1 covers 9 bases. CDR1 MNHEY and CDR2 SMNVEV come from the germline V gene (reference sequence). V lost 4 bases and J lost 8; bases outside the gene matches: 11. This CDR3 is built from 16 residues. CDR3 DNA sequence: TGTGCCAGCAGTTCAAAGGGGGACAGGGTGGGAGAAAAACTGTTTTTT. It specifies CASSSKGDRVGEKLFF.

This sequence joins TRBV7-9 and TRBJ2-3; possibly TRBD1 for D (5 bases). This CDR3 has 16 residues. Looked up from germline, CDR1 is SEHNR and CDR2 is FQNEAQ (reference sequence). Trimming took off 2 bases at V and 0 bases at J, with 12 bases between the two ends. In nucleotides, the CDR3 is TGTGCCAGCAGCTTAACTTATGCAGGGAGCACAGATACGCAGTATTTT. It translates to CASSLTYAGSTDTQYF.

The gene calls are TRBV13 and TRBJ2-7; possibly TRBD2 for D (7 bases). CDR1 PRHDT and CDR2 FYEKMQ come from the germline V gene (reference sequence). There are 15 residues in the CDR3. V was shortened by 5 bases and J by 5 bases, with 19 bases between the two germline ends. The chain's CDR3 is CASSIRGRGGDEQYF. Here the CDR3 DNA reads TGTGCCAGCAGCATACGGGGGCGCGGGGGTGACGAGCAGTACTTC.

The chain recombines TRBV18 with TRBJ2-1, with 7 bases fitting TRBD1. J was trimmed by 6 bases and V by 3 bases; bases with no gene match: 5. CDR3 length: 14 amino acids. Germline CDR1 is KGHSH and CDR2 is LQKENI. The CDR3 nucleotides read TGTGCCAGCTCACCGGACAGGAGTTCCAATGAGCAGTTCTTC. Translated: CASSPDRSSNEQFF.

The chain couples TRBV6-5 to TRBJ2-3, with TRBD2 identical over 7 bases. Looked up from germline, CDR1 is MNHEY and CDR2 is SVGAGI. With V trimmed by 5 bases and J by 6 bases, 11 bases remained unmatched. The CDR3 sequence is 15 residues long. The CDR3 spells CASSVEAGVPDTQYF. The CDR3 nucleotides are TGTGCCAGCAGTGTTGAGGCGGGGGTCCCGGATACGCAGTATTTT.

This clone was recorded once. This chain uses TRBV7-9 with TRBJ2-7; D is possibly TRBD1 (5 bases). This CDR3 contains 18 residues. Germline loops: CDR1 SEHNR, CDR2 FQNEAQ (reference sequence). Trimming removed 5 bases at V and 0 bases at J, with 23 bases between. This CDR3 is CASSPRPIDSLSSYEQYF. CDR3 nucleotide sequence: TGTGCCAGCAGCCCTCGGCCCATTGACAGCCTTAGCTCCTACGAGCAGTACTTC.

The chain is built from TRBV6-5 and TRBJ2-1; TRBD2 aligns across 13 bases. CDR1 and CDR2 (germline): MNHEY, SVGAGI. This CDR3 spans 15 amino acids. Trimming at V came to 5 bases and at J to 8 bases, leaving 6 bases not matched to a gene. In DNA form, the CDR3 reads TGTGCCAGCAGTCCGACTAGCGGGGGGTGGGATGAGCAGTTCTTC. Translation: CASSPTSGGWDEQFF.

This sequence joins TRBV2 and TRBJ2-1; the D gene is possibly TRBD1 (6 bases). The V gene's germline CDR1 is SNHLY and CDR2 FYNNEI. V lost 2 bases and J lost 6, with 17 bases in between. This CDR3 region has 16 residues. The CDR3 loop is CASSEMGDRFGNEQFF. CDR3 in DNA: TGTGCCAGCAGTGAAATGGGCGACAGGTTCGGCAATGAGCAGTTCTTC.

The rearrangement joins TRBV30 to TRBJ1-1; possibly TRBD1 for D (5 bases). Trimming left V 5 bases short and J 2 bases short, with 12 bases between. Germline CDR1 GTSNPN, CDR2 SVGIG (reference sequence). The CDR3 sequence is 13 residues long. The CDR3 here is CAWAKTVNTEAFF. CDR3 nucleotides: TGTGCCTGGGCCAAGACAGTAAACACTGAAGCTTTCTTT.

CDR3 bases: TGTGCCAGCAGCTTACGGGGTGGCAATCAGCCCCAGCATTTT. Encoded protein: CASSLRGGNQPQHF. V gene TRBV7-2 combines with J gene TRBJ1-5; D gene ambiguous. The CDR3 is 14 residues long. CDR1 is SGHTA and CDR2 is FQGNSA in the germline V gene. The V gene lost 2 bases and the J gene lost 2 bases, with 7 bases spanning the gap.

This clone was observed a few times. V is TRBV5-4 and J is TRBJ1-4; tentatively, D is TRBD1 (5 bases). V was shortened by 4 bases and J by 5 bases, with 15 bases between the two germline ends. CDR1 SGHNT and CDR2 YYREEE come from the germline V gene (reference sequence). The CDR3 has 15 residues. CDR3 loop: CASSPPGGRNEKLFF. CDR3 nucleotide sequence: TGTGCCAGCAGCCCCCCCGGGGGTCGGAATGAAAAACTGTTTTTT.

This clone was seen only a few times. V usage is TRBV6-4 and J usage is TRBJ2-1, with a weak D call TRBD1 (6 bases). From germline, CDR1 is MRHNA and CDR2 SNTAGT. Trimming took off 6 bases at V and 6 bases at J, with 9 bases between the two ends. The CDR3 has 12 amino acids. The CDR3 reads CASRTTGNEQFF. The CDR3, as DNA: TGTGCCAGCAGAACGACAGGCAATGAGCAGTTCTTC.